This T cell receptor (beta chain) emerged from a study of control samples from healthy donors and cancer patients. TCRdb's table, derived via immunoSEQ multiplex PCR, lists solely in-frame clones and lacks some. Seen here are 95,000 to 150,000 clones, around 94% observed once, and the top ten hold approximately 0.58%. Trimming removed 2 bases from V and 6 bases from J; junction bases left unmatched: 9. Germline CDR1 reads KGHSH; CDR2 reads LQKENI. The CDR3 spans 15 residues. The chain recombines TRBV18 with TRBJ1-1; 7 nucleotides match TRBD1. The sequence was collected from a man older than 75 with head and neck cancer. Material for sequencing was PBMCs. The CDR3 DNA sequence: TGTGCCAGCTCACCAAGCCGGGACAGAGATTCTGAAGCTTTCTTT. Its translation is CASSPSRDRDSEAFF.